This is a list of T cell receptor beta chains from one sample in a study of blood T cells in healthy people across ages. TCRdb fed the 5' RACE reads into MiXCR, producing one record per CDR3 protein. The profile shows around 900,000 distinct CDR3 sequences, less than 35% of them singletons. The sequenced sample consisted of blood. These TCRs come from a woman older than 75 in good health. The CDR3 runs from the conserved cysteine through the conserved F or W. The order of the fields is D gene, V gene, J gene, clone size, CDR3 protein, CDR3 DNA. The D gene is left open where the match is weak. Rows give clone size only sometimes, using once, few, many, or a class for an expanded clone.

D gene: TRBD2
V gene: TRBV9
J gene: TRBJ2-3
clone size: NA
CDR3 protein: CASSVLGTSGGGVTDTQYF
CDR3 DNA: TGTGCCAGCAGCGTATTGGGGACTAGCGGGGGGGGAGTCACAGATACGCAGTATTTT

D gene: TRBD1
V gene: TRBV7-9
J gene: TRBJ2-1
clone size: many
CDR3 protein: CASSLTRQGSYNEQFF
CDR3 DNA: TGTGCCAGCAGCTTAACCCGACAGGGCTCCTACAATGAGCAGTTCTTC

D gene: TRBD2
V gene: TRBV6-6
J gene: TRBJ2-1
clone size: many
CDR3 protein: CASSYASGGADNEQFF
CDR3 DNA: TGTGCCAGCAGTTATGCAAGCGGGGGGGCTGACAATGAGCAGTTCTTC

D gene: NA
V gene: TRBV12-3/TRBV12-4
J gene: TRBJ2-5
clone size: many
CDR3 protein: CASSTRQGGETQYF
CDR3 DNA: TGTGCCAGCAGTACCCGACAGGGAGGAGAGACCCAGTACTTC

D gene: TRBD2
V gene: TRBV11-2
J gene: TRBJ2-5
clone size: many
CDR3 protein: CASSMGLAGVQETQYF
CDR3 DNA: TGTGCCAGCAGCATGGGACTAGCGGGGGTTCAAGAGACCCAGTACTTC

D gene: NA
V gene: TRBV6-1
J gene: TRBJ1-5
clone size: few
CDR3 protein: CASRATGNQPQHF
CDR3 DNA: TGTGCCAGCAGGGCAACAGGGAATCAGCCCCAGCATTTT

D gene: TRBD1
V gene: TRBV6-2/TRBV6-3
J gene: TRBJ1-1
clone size: few
CDR3 protein: CASSLTGGYWGTEAFF
CDR3 DNA: TGTGCCAGCAGTTTAACAGGGGGCTATTGGGGCACTGAAGCTTTCTTT

D gene: TRBD2
V gene: TRBV7-9
J gene: TRBJ2-5
clone size: many
CDR3 protein: CASSLAQRGGLETQYF
CDR3 DNA: TGTGCCAGCAGCTTAGCTCAGCGGGGGGGCCTCGAGACCCAGTACTTC

D gene: TRBD1
V gene: TRBV7-2
J gene: TRBJ2-1
clone size: many
CDR3 protein: CASSSRQGNEQFF
CDR3 DNA: TGTGCCAGCAGCTCTCGACAGGGCAATGAGCAGTTCTTC

D gene: TRBD2
V gene: TRBV28
J gene: TRBJ2-5
clone size: few
CDR3 protein: CASLGGAGETQYF
CDR3 DNA: TGTGCCAGCCTCGGGGGGGCCGGGGAGACCCAGTACTTC

D gene: NA
V gene: TRBV11-2
J gene: TRBJ2-7
clone size: NA
CDR3 protein: CASSSYRKFGYEQYF
CDR3 DNA: TGTGCCAGCAGCTCCTACAGGAAATTTGGGTACGAGCAGTACTTC

D gene: NA
V gene: TRBV6-5
J gene: TRBJ2-4
clone size: many
CDR3 protein: CASSSPSRFKNIQYF
CDR3 DNA: TGTGCCAGCAGTTCCCCGAGCAGGTTTAAAAACATTCAGTACTTC

D gene: TRBD1
V gene: TRBV5-1
J gene: TRBJ2-4
clone size: many
CDR3 protein: CASSPLHPDRGEGIQYF
CDR3 DNA: TGCGCCAGCAGCCCACTTCACCCGGACAGGGGGGAGGGCATTCAGTACTTC

D gene: TRBD1
V gene: TRBV5-5
J gene: TRBJ2-1
clone size: NA
CDR3 protein: CASSDRDRASDEQFF
CDR3 DNA: TGTGCCAGCAGCGACCGGGACAGGGCGTCGGATGAGCAGTTCTTC

D gene: NA
V gene: TRBV7-9
J gene: TRBJ1-2
clone size: many
CDR3 protein: CASSFGGDYGYTF
CDR3 DNA: TGTGCCAGCAGCTTTGGGGGGGACTATGGCTACACCTTC

D gene: NA
V gene: TRBV6-5
J gene: TRBJ2-5
clone size: many
CDR3 protein: CASTNLGTQYF
CDR3 DNA: TGTGCCAGCACCAACCTAGGGACCCAGTACTTC

D gene: NA
V gene: TRBV20-1
J gene: TRBJ1-2
clone size: NA
CDR3 protein: CSARRTAYGHTF
CDR3 DNA: TGCAGTGCTAGAAGGACAGCTTATGGCCACACCTTC

D gene: TRBD2
V gene: TRBV7-9
J gene: TRBJ2-1
clone size: NA
CDR3 protein: CASSLDSGRGNEQFF
CDR3 DNA: TGTGCCAGCAGCTTGGATAGCGGGAGGGGCAATGAGCAGTTCTTC

D gene: NA
V gene: TRBV19
J gene: TRBJ2-3
clone size: NA
CDR3 protein: CATRVWGGGVDTQYF
CDR3 DNA: TGTGCCACCCGGGTCTGGGGAGGAGGAGTAGATACGCAGTATTTT

D gene: TRBD1
V gene: TRBV3-1
J gene: TRBJ2-3
clone size: few
CDR3 protein: CASSPRGFSTDTQYF
CDR3 DNA: TGTGCCAGCAGCCCCAGGGGGTTTAGCACAGATACGCAGTATTTT

D gene: TRBD2
V gene: TRBV9
J gene: TRBJ2-1
clone size: NA
CDR3 protein: CASSVGLVGNNEQFF
CDR3 DNA: TGTGCCAGCAGCGTGGGACTAGTCGGCAACAATGAGCAGTTCTTC

D gene: NA
V gene: TRBV10-3
J gene: TRBJ2-5
clone size: NA
CDR3 protein: CAVSESAIDQETQYF
CDR3 DNA: TGTGCCGTCAGTGAGTCAGCCATCGACCAAGAGACCCAGTACTTC

D gene: TRBD1
V gene: TRBV6-6
J gene: TRBJ2-2
clone size: NA
CDR3 protein: CASTTTGGRTGELFF
CDR3 DNA: TGTGCCAGCACCACGACAGGGGGCCGAACCGGGGAGCTGTTTTTT

D gene: NA
V gene: TRBV7-2
J gene: TRBJ2-5
clone size: many
CDR3 protein: CASSLNPQETQYF
CDR3 DNA: TGTGCCAGCAGCTTAAACCCCCAAGAGACCCAGTACTTC

D gene: NA
V gene: TRBV27
J gene: TRBJ2-3
clone size: NA
CDR3 protein: CASSPRGRAGKNTDTQYF
CDR3 DNA: TGTGCCAGCAGTCCGAGGGGTAGGGCTGGGAAGAACACAGATACGCAGTATTTT

D gene: TRBD2
V gene: TRBV2
J gene: TRBJ2-5
clone size: many
CDR3 protein: CASSAGLAVETQYF
CDR3 DNA: TGTGCCAGCAGCGCGGGACTAGCAGTGGAGACCCAGTACTTC

D gene: TRBD1
V gene: TRBV4-3
J gene: TRBJ1-2
clone size: NA
CDR3 protein: CASSQDHPGTAYGYTF
CDR3 DNA: TGCGCCAGCAGCCAAGATCATCCCGGGACAGCCTATGGCTACACCTTC

D gene: NA
V gene: TRBV6-1
J gene: TRBJ2-3
clone size: many
CDR3 protein: CASTDGGVRSSTDTQYF
CDR3 DNA: TGTGCCAGCACCGACGGAGGGGTGAGATCTAGCACAGATACGCAGTATTTT

D gene: NA
V gene: TRBV4-2
J gene: TRBJ2-3
clone size: many
CDR3 protein: CASSQDTGSNTDTQYF
CDR3 DNA: TGTGCCAGCAGCCAAGACACCGGATCGAACACAGATACGCAGTATTTT

D gene: NA
V gene: TRBV20-1
J gene: TRBJ1-5
clone size: many
CDR3 protein: CSARMGGNQPQHF
CDR3 DNA: TGCAGTGCCCGAATGGGAGGCAATCAGCCCCAGCATTTT

D gene: NA
V gene: TRBV5-6
J gene: TRBJ2-7
clone size: few
CDR3 protein: CASSPGSSFPYLF
CDR3 DNA: TGTGCCAGCAGTCCCGGGAGTTCCTTTCCTTACCTCTTC

D gene: NA
V gene: TRBV15
J gene: TRBJ1-2
clone size: many
CDR3 protein: CATSRDRGQGSGYTF
CDR3 DNA: TGTGCCACCAGCAGAGATCGAGGTCAGGGTAGTGGCTACACCTTC

D gene: TRBD1
V gene: TRBV11-2
J gene: TRBJ1-1
clone size: NA
CDR3 protein: CASSLLSGQVGVGTEAFF
CDR3 DNA: TGTGCCAGCAGCTTACTTTCGGGACAGGTCGGCGTGGGCACTGAAGCTTTCTTT

D gene: NA
V gene: TRBV6-5
J gene: TRBJ2-3
clone size: many
CDR3 protein: CASRGGFSTDTQYF
CDR3 DNA: TGTGCCAGCAGGGGGGGCTTTAGCACAGATACGCAGTATTTT

D gene: TRBD1
V gene: TRBV7-9
J gene: TRBJ2-1
clone size: many
CDR3 protein: CASSTRQGAVEQFF
CDR3 DNA: TGTGCCAGCAGCACCAGACAGGGGGCGGTTGAGCAGTTCTTC

D gene: NA
V gene: TRBV7-9
J gene: TRBJ2-5
clone size: NA
CDR3 protein: CASSSTGWGETQYF
CDR3 DNA: TGTGCCAGCAGCTCAACAGGGTGGGGGGAGACCCAGTACTTC

D gene: TRBD1
V gene: TRBV11-2
J gene: TRBJ2-1
clone size: few
CDR3 protein: CASSSVRTGGRGEQFF
CDR3 DNA: TGTGCCAGCAGCTCAGTTCGGACAGGGGGCAGGGGTGAGCAGTTCTTC

D gene: NA
V gene: TRBV25-1
J gene: TRBJ2-7
clone size: NA
CDR3 protein: CASSDGTNPFF
CDR3 DNA: TGTGCCAGCAGTGATGGAACCAATCCCTTCTTC

D gene: NA
V gene: TRBV9
J gene: TRBJ2-2
clone size: NA
CDR3 protein: CASSVGWGLPGELFF
CDR3 DNA: TGTGCCAGCAGCGTAGGATGGGGGCTGCCCGGGGAGCTGTTTTTT

D gene: TRBD1
V gene: TRBV6-5
J gene: TRBJ1-1
clone size: NA
CDR3 protein: CASSYPGTGEAFF
CDR3 DNA: TGTGCCAGCAGTTACCCCGGGACAGGGGAAGCTTTCTTT

D gene: NA
V gene: TRBV20-1
J gene: TRBJ2-3
clone size: NA
CDR3 protein: CSALQVSPTQYF
CDR3 DNA: TGCAGTGCTCTCCAAGTGAGTCCTACGCAGTATTTT

D gene: NA
V gene: TRBV7-2
J gene: TRBJ2-7
clone size: many
CDR3 protein: CASSRRYEQYF
CDR3 DNA: TGTGCCAGCAGTCGACGGTACGAGCAGTACTTC